A selection of T cell receptor beta chains follows, all from one sample in a study of T cell changes during pregnancy in multiple sclerosis. Profiled with immunoSEQ multiplex PCR; TCRdb holds only in-frame clones, not every one. In the table there are about 39,000 clones, just over 90% of which are singletons. This specimen consisted of CD4+ T cells from peripheral blood mononuclear cells, obtained in the first trimester of pregnancy. The receptor source for this set is a female donor in good health, enrolled as a control in a pregnancy study. The CDR3 runs from the conserved cysteine through the conserved F or W. A D gene is named only where the DNA matches it firmly. Size is omitted from some rows. Given values are once, few, many or a class for expanded clones.

j_gene	abundance	d_gene	v_gene	CDR3nt	CDR3aa
TRBJ1-3	few	TRBD1	TRBV6-1	TGTGCCAGCAGACGGGACAGTGGACCTGGAAACACCATATATTTT	CASRRDSGPGNTIYF
TRBJ1-1	NA	NA	TRBV15	TGTGCCACCAGCAGACCGCCGGGAGTCCCGGGAGTTTTCTTT	CATSRPPGVPGVFF
TRBJ2-2	NA	TRBD1	TRBV9	TGTGCCAGCAGCGTAGCTACAGGGGCCGGGGAGCTGTTTTTT	CASSVATGAGELFF
TRBJ2-3	NA	TRBD1	TRBV7-9	TGTGCCAGCAGCAGCGACAGGGGCGGCGGTACGCAGTATTTT	CASSSDRGGGTQYF
TRBJ1-2	NA	TRBD1	TRBV6-5	TGTGCCAGCAGAACGGACAGGGATGCCTATGGCTACACCTTC	CASRTDRDAYGYTF
TRBJ1-1	NA	NA	TRBV18	TGTGCCAGCTCACCACAGTTGGCCGCAGGGAACACTGAAGCTTTCTTT	CASSPQLAAGNTEAFF
TRBJ1-1	NA	NA	TRBV28	TGTGCCAGCAGGCCCCCACAGGGTGTGAGCACTGAAGCTTTCTTT	CASRPPQGVSTEAFF
TRBJ1-2	once	NA	TRBV7-9	TGTGCCAGCACCCCCTTTGATGGCTACACCTTC	CASTPFDGYTF
TRBJ1-1	NA	NA	TRBV19	TGTGCCAGTAGTTGGACTTCTGAAGCTTTCTTT	CASSWTSEAFF
TRBJ2-1	once	NA	TRBV28	TGTGCCAGCAGTTTCAGGGGTCCCAGGGATGGTGAGCAGTTCTTC	CASSFRGPRDGEQFF
TRBJ2-1	NA	NA	TRBV4-2	TGTGCCAGCAGCCGACTACCCAGGGGTGAGCAGTTCTTC	CASSRLPRGEQFF
TRBJ1-2	NA	NA	TRBV7-9	TGTGCCAGCAGCTTAGGAGGGCAGCCTTCTTCCTATGGCTACACCTTC	CASSLGGQPSSYGYTF
TRBJ1-5	NA	TRBD1	TRBV7-8	TGTGCCAGCAGCAAACAGGGGGAGGAGCCCCAGCATTTT	CASSKQGEEPQHF
TRBJ1-1	NA	NA	TRBV5-6	TGTGCCAGCAGCCGAGGGGGGGGAAGCCAAGCTTTCTTT	CASSRGGGSQAFF
TRBJ1-2	NA	TRBD1	TRBV28	TGTGCCAGCAGTTTTATCCGGGACAGGGATACGGAGGGCTACACCTTC	CASSFIRDRDTEGYTF
TRBJ2-3	NA	TRBD2	TRBV5-4	TGTGCCAGCAGCATGGGGAGGGCCCGGGATACGCAGTATTTT	CASSMGRARDTQYF
TRBJ2-7	NA	NA	TRBV13	TGTGCCAGCAGCTTACAGGGGCTCGAGCAGTACTTC	CASSLQGLEQYF
TRBJ1-5	NA	NA	TRBV23-1	TGCGCCAGCAGTCAACCGGGGGGGGACAATCAGCCCCAGCATTTT	CASSQPGGDNQPQHF
TRBJ2-7	NA	NA	TRBV19	TGTGCCAGTAGGCGCCAGGGAAGTAGTTACGAGCAGTACTTC	CASRRQGSSYEQYF
TRBJ1-6	NA	NA	TRBV2	TGTGCCAGCATAAGAGACAACTATAATTCACCCCTCCACTTT	CASIRDNYNSPLHF
TRBJ2-5	NA	NA	TRBV6-5	TGTGCCAGCAGTTTTCGGGTCCAAGAGACCCAGTACTTC	CASSFRVQETQYF
TRBJ1-2	NA	NA	TRBV2	TGTGCCAGCAACCTTGACACCCCTACCTATGGCTACACCTTC	CASNLDTPTYGYTF
TRBJ1-1	NA	NA	TRBV6-6	TGTGCCAGCAGCAGGACAGCGTCGAACACTGAAGCTTTCTTT	CASSRTASNTEAFF
TRBJ1-2	NA	TRBD1	TRBV28	TGTGCCAGCACCCTCTTACCGGGACAGGGGAAAGGGGGCTACACCTTC	CASTLLPGQGKGGYTF
TRBJ1-3	NA	TRBD1	TRBV7-9	TGTGCCAGCAGCTTAGGGACAGGGAAAAGAGGAAACACCATATATTTT	CASSLGTGKRGNTIYF
TRBJ1-2	NA	NA	TRBV7-2	TGTGCCAGCGAGGAAAACTATGGCTACACCTTC	CASEENYGYTF
TRBJ2-3	NA	NA	TRBV4-1	TGCGCCAGCAGCCAGGCAGGGGCCACAGATACGCAGTATTTT	CASSQAGATDTQYF
TRBJ1-2	NA	TRBD1	TRBV5-4	TGTGCCAGCAGCTTTCCAGGGGGCTATGGCTACACCTTC	CASSFPGGYGYTF
TRBJ2-7	NA	NA	TRBV7-2	TGTGCCAGCAGCTCCACAGCTTCCTACGAGCAGTACTTC	CASSSTASYEQYF
TRBJ1-2	once	TRBD1	TRBV7-9	TGTGCCAGCAGCTTACGGGACAGGGGAGCTAACTATGGCTACACCTTC	CASSLRDRGANYGYTF
TRBJ2-4	NA	TRBD1	TRBV7-2	TGTGCCAGCAGCCCTCGGACAGGGGCGGACATTCAGTACTTC	CASSPRTGADIQYF
TRBJ2-1	NA	TRBD2	TRBV5-1	TGCGCCAGCAGCTTCCTGGGACTAGCGGGGGGGTCCGGCTCCTACAATGAGCAGTTCTTC	CASSFLGLAGGSGSYNEQFF
TRBJ1-1	few	NA	TRBV11-2	TGTGCCAGCAGAGGTAGCGGGGCAAGAGCTTTCTTT	CASRGSGARAFF
TRBJ2-5	NA	TRBD1	TRBV5-1	TGCGCCAGCAGGCGGACAGGGGGCCTCGGGGAGACCCAGTACTTC	CASRRTGGLGETQYF
TRBJ1-1	once	NA	TRBV5-1	TGCGCCAGCAGCTTTTTAGCAATGAACACTGAAGCTTTCTTT	CASSFLAMNTEAFF
TRBJ1-2	NA	TRBD1	TRBV5-5	TGTGCCAGCAGCTGGGGGGGGGACAGGGGGCAGGGTAACTATGGCTACACCTTC	CASSWGGDRGQGNYGYTF
TRBJ1-3	NA	NA	TRBV14	TGTGCCAGCAGCCAAGCCCGCGGTTTCTCTGGAAACACCATATATTTT	CASSQARGFSGNTIYF
TRBJ2-5	NA	NA	TRBV7-6	TGTGCCAGCAGCTTTGGAGGGAAAGAGACCCAGTACTTC	CASSFGGKETQYF
TRBJ2-3	NA	TRBD2	TRBV2	TGTGCCAGCAGTGAAATGCTAGCGGGGGGCACAGATACGCAGTATTTT	CASSEMLAGGTDTQYF
TRBJ2-7	NA	NA	TRBV18	TGTGCCAGCTCACTAACTAGTTCCTCCTACGAGCAGTACTTC	CASSLTSSSYEQYF
TRBJ1-6	once	TRBD1	TRBV29-1	TGCAGCGTTGCCCCGACAGGGGTTGCGGGGTCACCCCTCCACTTT	CSVAPTGVAGSPLHF
TRBJ2-5	once	TRBD2	TRBV7-6	TGTGCCAGCAGCTTCTCGACCGGGGGGCAAGAGACCCAGTACTTC	CASSFSTGGQETQYF
TRBJ1-5	NA	NA	TRBV19	TGTGCCAGTAGTACTCCAGGGGCCAGCAATCAGCCCCAGCATTTT	CASSTPGASNQPQHF
TRBJ1-2	NA	TRBD1	TRBV4-3	TGCGCCAGCAGCCGGACAGGGGGTTCCTCCGGCACCTTC	CASSRTGGSSGTF
TRBJ1-3	NA	NA	TRBV7-8	TGTGCCAGCAGCTTACAGGGCTCTGGAAACACCATATATTTT	CASSLQGSGNTIYF
TRBJ1-5	NA	TRBD1	TRBV6-6	TGTGCCAGCAGTACCCGGACAGGGGGCTGGCAGCCCCAGCATTTT	CASSTRTGGWQPQHF
TRBJ2-1	NA	NA	TRBV6-5	TGTGCCAGCAGCCCCCGAGAGACACACAATGAGCAGTTCTTC	CASSPRETHNEQFF
TRBJ1-6	once	NA	TRBV6-6	TGTGCCAGCAGTTCCACAGGGAATTATAATTCACCCCTCCACTTT	CASSSTGNYNSPLHF